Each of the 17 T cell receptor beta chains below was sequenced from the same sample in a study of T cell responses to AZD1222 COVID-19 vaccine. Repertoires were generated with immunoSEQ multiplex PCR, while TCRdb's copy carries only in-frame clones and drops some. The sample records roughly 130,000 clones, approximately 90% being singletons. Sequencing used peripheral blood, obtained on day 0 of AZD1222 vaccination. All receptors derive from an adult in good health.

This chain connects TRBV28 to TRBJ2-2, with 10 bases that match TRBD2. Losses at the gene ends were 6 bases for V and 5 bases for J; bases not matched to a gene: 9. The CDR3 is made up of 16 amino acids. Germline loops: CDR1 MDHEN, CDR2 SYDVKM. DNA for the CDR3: TGTGCCAGCAGGGCTAGCGGGAGCGTTTGGACCGGGGAGCTGTTTTTT. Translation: CASRASGSVWTGELFF.

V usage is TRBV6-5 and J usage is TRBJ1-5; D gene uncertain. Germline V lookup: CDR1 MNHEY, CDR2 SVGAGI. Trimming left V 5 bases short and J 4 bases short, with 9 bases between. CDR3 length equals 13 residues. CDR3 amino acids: CASSHGPNQPQHF. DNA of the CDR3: TGTGCCAGCAGTCACGGGCCAAATCAGCCCCAGCATTTT.

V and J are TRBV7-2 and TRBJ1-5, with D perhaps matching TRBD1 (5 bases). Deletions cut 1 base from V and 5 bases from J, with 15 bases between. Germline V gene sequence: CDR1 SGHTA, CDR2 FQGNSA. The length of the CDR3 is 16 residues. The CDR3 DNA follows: TGTGCCAGCAGCTTAGATCGATCCGGGGCATATCAGCCCCAGCATTTT. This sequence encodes CASSLDRSGAYQPQHF.

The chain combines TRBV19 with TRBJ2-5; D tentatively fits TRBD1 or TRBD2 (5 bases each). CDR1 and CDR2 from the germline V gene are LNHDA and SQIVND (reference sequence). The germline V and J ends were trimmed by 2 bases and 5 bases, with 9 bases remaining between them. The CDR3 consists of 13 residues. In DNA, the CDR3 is TGTGCCAGTAGTATACTGGGGGTCGAGACCCAGTACTTC. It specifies CASSILGVETQYF.

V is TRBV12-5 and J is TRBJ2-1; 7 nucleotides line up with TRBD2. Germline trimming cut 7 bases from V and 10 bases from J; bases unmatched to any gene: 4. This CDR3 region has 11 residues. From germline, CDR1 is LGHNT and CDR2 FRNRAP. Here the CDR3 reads CASAIGGEQFF. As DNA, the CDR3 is TGTGCTAGTGCTATCGGGGGGGAGCAGTTCTTC.

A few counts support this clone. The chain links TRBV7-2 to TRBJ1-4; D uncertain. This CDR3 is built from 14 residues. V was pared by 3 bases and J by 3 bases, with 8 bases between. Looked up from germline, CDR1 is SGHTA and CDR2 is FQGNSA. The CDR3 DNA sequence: TGTGCCAGCAGCTTTTCGGCGGCTAATGAAAAACTGTTTTTT. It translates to CASSFSAANEKLFF.

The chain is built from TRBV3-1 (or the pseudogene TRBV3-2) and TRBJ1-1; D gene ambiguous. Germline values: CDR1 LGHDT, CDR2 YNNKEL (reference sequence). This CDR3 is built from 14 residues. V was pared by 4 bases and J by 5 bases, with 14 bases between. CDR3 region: CASSLRGLGTEAFF. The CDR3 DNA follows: TGTGCCAGCAGCCTTAGAGGGCTGGGGACTGAAGCTTTCTTT.

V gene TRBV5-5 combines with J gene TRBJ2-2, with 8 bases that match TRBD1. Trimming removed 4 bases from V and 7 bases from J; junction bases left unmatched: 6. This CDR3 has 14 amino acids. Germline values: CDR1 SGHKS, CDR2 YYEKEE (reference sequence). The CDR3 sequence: CASSVGTGLGELFF. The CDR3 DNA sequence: TGTGCCAGCAGCGTCGGGACAGGCCTCGGGGAGCTGTTTTTT.

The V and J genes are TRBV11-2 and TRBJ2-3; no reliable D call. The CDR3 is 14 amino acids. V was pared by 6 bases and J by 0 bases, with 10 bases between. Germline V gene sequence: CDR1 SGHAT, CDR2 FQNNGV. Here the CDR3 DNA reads TGTGCCAGCAGGCAAGATTTCAGCACAGATACGCAGTATTTT. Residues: CASRQDFSTDTQYF.

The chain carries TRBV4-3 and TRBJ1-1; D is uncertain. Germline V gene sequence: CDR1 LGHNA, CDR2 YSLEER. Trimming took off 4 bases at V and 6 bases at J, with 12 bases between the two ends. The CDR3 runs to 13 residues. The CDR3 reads CASSPSRAAEAFF. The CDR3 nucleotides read TGCGCCAGCAGCCCTAGCCGGGCAGCTGAAGCTTTCTTT.

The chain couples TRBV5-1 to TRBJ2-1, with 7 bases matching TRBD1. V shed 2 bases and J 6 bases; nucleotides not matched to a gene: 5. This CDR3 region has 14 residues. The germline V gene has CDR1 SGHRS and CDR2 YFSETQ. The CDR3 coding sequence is TGCGCCAGCAGCTTCGGGACAGCAACCAATGAGCAGTTCTTC. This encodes CASSFGTATNEQFF.

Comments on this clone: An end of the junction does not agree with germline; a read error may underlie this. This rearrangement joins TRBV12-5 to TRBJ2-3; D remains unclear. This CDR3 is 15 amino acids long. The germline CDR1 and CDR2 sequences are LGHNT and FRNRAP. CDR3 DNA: TGTGCTAGTGGTTTGGTAGGGCAAGGCACAGATATGCAGTATTTT. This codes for CASGLVGQGTDMQYF.

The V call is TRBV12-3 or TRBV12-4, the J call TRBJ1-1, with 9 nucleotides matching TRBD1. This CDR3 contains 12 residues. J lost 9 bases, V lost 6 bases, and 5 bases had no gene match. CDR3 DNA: TGTGCCAGCAGATTCCACAGGGGGCAAGCTTTCTTT. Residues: CASRFHRGQAFF.

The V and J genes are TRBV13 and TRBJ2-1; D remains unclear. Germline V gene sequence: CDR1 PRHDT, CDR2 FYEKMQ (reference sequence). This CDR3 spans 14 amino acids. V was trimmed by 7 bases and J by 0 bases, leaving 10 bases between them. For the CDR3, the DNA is TGTGCCAGCAAAGACCCAGGCTCCTACAATGAGCAGTTCTTC. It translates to CASKDPGSYNEQFF. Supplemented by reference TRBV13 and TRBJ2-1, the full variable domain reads AAGVIQSPRHLIKEKRETATLKCYPIPRHDTVYWYQQGPGQDPQFLISFYEKMQSDKGSIPDRFSAQQFSDYHSELNMSSLELGDSALYFCASKDPGSYNEQFFGPGTRLTVL.

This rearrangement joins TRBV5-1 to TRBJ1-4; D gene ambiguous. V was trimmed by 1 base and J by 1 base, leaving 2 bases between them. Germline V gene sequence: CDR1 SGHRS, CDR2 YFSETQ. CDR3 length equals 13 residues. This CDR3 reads CASSLQTNEKLFF. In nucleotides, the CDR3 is TGCGCCAGCAGCTTGCAAACTAATGAAAAACTGTTTTTT.

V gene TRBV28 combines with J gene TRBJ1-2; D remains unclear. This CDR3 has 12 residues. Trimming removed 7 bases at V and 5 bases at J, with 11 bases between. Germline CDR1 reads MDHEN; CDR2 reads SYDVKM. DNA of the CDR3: TGTGCCAGCAACCAGAGAGTTTATGGCTACACCTTC. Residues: CASNQRVYGYTF.

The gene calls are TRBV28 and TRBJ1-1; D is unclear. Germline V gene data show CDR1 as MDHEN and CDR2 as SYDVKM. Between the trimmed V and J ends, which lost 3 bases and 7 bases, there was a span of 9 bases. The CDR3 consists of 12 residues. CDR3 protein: CASSFEAGEAFF. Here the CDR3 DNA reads TGTGCCAGCAGTTTTGAGGCAGGTGAAGCTTTCTTT.